These T cell receptor beta chains were read from a single sample in a study of cytomegalovirus exposure and HLA in healthy donors. Assay: immunoSEQ multiplex PCR; the TCRdb copy retains only in-frame clones and omits some. This sample has 150,000 to 200,000 clones, with around 80% found just once. Specimen: PBMCs. These receptor sequences come from a man aged 18-30 years in good health and CMV-seropositive. Both conserved end residues are part of each CDR3. A D gene is named only where the DNA matches it firmly. Size values are once, few and many counts, or a class for expanded clones, and some rows have none.

D gene: TRBD2
V gene: TRBV7-9
clone size: .
J gene: TRBJ2-7
CDR3 protein: CASRPSLAADPYEQYF
CDR3 DNA: TGTGCCAGCAGACCTTCACTAGCGGCAGACCCCTACGAGCAGTACTTC

D gene: TRBD2
V gene: TRBV5-1
clone size: .
J gene: TRBJ2-7
CDR3 protein: CASSLVDGRAKNEQYF
CDR3 DNA: TGCGCCAGCAGCTTGGTGGACGGGAGGGCGAAAAACGAGCAGTACTTC

D gene: .
V gene: TRBV6-1
clone size: .
J gene: TRBJ1-3
CDR3 protein: CASSEAGGSGNTIYF
CDR3 DNA: TGTGCCAGCAGTGAAGCGGGAGGCTCTGGAAACACCATATATTTT

D gene: TRBD2
V gene: TRBV4-2
clone size: .
J gene: TRBJ2-7
CDR3 protein: CASSQQLAGSYEQYF
CDR3 DNA: TGTGCCAGCAGCCAACAACTAGCGGGCTCCTACGAGCAGTACTTC

D gene: TRBD1
V gene: TRBV7-9
clone size: .
J gene: TRBJ1-5
CDR3 protein: CASSLGQNNQPQHF
CDR3 DNA: TGTGCCAGCAGCTTGGGACAGAACAATCAGCCCCAGCATTTT

D gene: TRBD2
V gene: TRBV2
clone size: .
J gene: TRBJ2-7
CDR3 protein: CASRGLAGYEQYF
CDR3 DNA: TGTGCCAGCAGGGGACTAGCGGGATACGAGCAGTACTTC

D gene: .
V gene: TRBV28
clone size: .
J gene: TRBJ2-1
CDR3 protein: CATYRGQANEQFF
CDR3 DNA: TGTGCCACCTACCGGGGACAAGCTAATGAGCAGTTCTTC

D gene: .
V gene: TRBV13
clone size: .
J gene: TRBJ2-5
CDR3 protein: CASSTRGHQETQYF
CDR3 DNA: TGTGCCAGCAGCACGCGGGGCCACCAAGAGACCCAGTACTTC

D gene: .
V gene: TRBV28
clone size: few
J gene: TRBJ2-3
CDR3 protein: CASSDGFSGDTQYF
CDR3 DNA: TGTGCCAGCTCGGATGGTTTCTCCGGGGATACGCAGTATTTT

D gene: TRBD1
V gene: TRBV15
clone size: .
J gene: TRBJ2-2
CDR3 protein: CATSRAGQGSGELFF
CDR3 DNA: TGTGCCACCAGCAGAGCAGGACAGGGGTCCGGGGAGCTGTTTTTT

D gene: .
V gene: TRBV6-5
clone size: .
J gene: TRBJ1-2
CDR3 protein: CASSDNNYGYTF
CDR3 DNA: TGTGCCAGCAGCGACAATAACTATGGCTACACCTTC

D gene: TRBD1
V gene: TRBV18
clone size: .
J gene: TRBJ1-1
CDR3 protein: CASSPGTGPIEAFF
CDR3 DNA: TGTGCCAGCTCACCCGGGACAGGGCCTATTGAAGCTTTCTTT

D gene: .
V gene: TRBV4-1
clone size: .
J gene: TRBJ2-6
CDR3 protein: CASSQKGEGGVLTF
CDR3 DNA: TGCGCCAGCAGCCAAAAGGGGGAAGGTGGCGTCCTGACTTTC

D gene: TRBD2
V gene: TRBV9
clone size: .
J gene: TRBJ2-1
CDR3 protein: CASRASGLADNEQFF
CDR3 DNA: TGTGCCAGCAGGGCCTCGGGACTAGCCGATAATGAGCAGTTCTTC

D gene: TRBD1
V gene: TRBV7-2
clone size: .
J gene: TRBJ2-2
CDR3 protein: CASSGQGANTGELFF
CDR3 DNA: TGTGCCAGCAGTGGACAGGGGGCTAACACCGGGGAGCTGTTTTTT

D gene: TRBD1
V gene: TRBV6-1
clone size: .
J gene: TRBJ2-7
CDR3 protein: CANGQGYEQYF
CDR3 DNA: TGTGCCAATGGACAGGGCTACGAGCAGTACTTC

D gene: .
V gene: TRBV15
clone size: .
J gene: TRBJ1-1
CDR3 protein: CATSSDRMNTEAFF
CDR3 DNA: TGTGCCACCAGCAGCGACAGAATGAACACTGAAGCTTTCTTT

D gene: TRBD2
V gene: TRBV7-8
clone size: .
J gene: TRBJ2-7
CDR3 protein: CASSLAGTSGYEQYF
CDR3 DNA: TGTGCCAGCAGCTTAGCCGGGACTAGCGGTTACGAGCAGTACTTC

D gene: TRBD1
V gene: TRBV11-2
clone size: .
J gene: TRBJ1-1
CDR3 protein: CASSSRGPEAFF
CDR3 DNA: TGTGCCAGCAGCTCCAGGGGGCCTGAAGCTTTCTTT

D gene: TRBD1
V gene: TRBV9
clone size: .
J gene: TRBJ1-1
CDR3 protein: CSSSSRQGMNTEAFF
CDR3 DNA: TGTTCCAGCAGCTCTAGACAGGGGATGAACACTGAAGCTTTCTTT

D gene: TRBD1
V gene: TRBV6-5
clone size: .
J gene: TRBJ2-3
CDR3 protein: CASSYGTGTSTDTQYF
CDR3 DNA: TGTGCCAGCAGTTACGGGACAGGGACTAGCACAGATACGCAGTATTTT

D gene: .
V gene: TRBV28
clone size: .
J gene: TRBJ2-2
CDR3 protein: CASSQADRLNTGELFF
CDR3 DNA: TGTGCCAGCAGCCAGGCCGACAGGCTTAACACCGGGGAGCTGTTTTTT

D gene: TRBD1
V gene: TRBV7-9
clone size: .
J gene: TRBJ2-7
CDR3 protein: CASGTAYEQYF
CDR3 DNA: TGTGCCAGTGGGACAGCATACGAGCAGTACTTC